This T cell receptor (beta chain) was recorded in a study of T cells in localized non-small cell lung cancer. Only in-frame clones appear in the TCRdb table, and some are missing; sequencing was by immunoSEQ multiplex PCR. Among about 78,000 clones listed, about four fifths were seen once. This TCR was recovered from a man aged 40-75 years with stage I lung adenocarcinoma. The sequencing used peripheral blood, collected before any cancer treatment.

The CDR3 DNA reads TGTGCCAGCAGAGGACAGGGCCCAAGCACAGATACGCAGTATTTT. The encoded protein is CASRGQGPSTDTQYF. The V call is TRBV6-1, the J call TRBJ2-3, with TRBD1 matching 8 bases. The germline V gene has CDR1 MNHNS and CDR2 SASEGT. The CDR3 consists of 15 residues. J gave up 0 bases and V 6 bases, and 5 bases lay outside the gene matches.